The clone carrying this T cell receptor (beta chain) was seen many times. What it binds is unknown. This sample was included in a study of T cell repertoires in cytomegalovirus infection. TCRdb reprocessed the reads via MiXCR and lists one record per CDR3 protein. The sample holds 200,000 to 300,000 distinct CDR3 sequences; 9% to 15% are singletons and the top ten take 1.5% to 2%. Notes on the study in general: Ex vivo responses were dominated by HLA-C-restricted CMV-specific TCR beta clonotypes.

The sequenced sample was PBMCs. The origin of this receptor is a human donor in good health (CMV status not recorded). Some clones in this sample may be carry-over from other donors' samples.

The CDR3 bases are TGTGCCAGCAGTTTCCCGGGGAGGGTAGGGGAGACCCAGTACTTC. Its translation: CASSFPGRVGETQYF. J is TRBJ2-5 and V is TRBV28; TRBD2 matches 7 bases. The CDR3 contains 15 residues. Germline V gene data show CDR1 as MDHEN and CDR2 as SYDVKM. J was trimmed by 5 bases and V by 3 bases; bases with no gene match: 9.